This T cell receptor (beta chain) emerged from a study of cytomegalovirus exposure and HLA in healthy donors. The PCR was carried out with 60 Vbeta primers and 13 Jbeta primers. Repertoires were generated with immunoSEQ multiplex PCR, while TCRdb's copy carries only in-frame clones and drops some. The sample lists 150,000 to 200,000 clones; around two thirds were seen once. The CDR3 runs 15 residues. CDR1 is LNHNV, CDR2 YYDKDF, per germline (reference sequence). The germline V and J ends were trimmed by 4 bases and 7 bases, with 19 bases remaining between them. The sequence came from a man aged 25 to 40 in good health and CMV-seropositive. The rearrangement joins TRBV15 to TRBJ1-1; D might be TRBD1 (5 bases). What was sequenced was PBMCs. The CDR3 sequence is CATSKAKELGGEAFF. As DNA, the CDR3 is TGTGCCACCAGCAAGGCCAAAGAACTGGGGGGTGAAGCTTTCTTT.